Below are 31 T cell receptor beta chains sequenced from a single sample in a study of shared clonotypes between healthy human individuals. Clones were read by immunoSEQ multiplex PCR, and TCRdb kept only the in-frame ones, dropping some. Of hundreds of thousands of clones listed, approximately 97% were seen once; the top ten hold around 0.057%. The source material was naive CD4+ T cells sorted from blood. The subset was: CD45RA+ positively selected. All receptors come from a woman aged 30 to 39 in good health.

Here the CDR3 DNA reads TGTGCCAGCTTTAGAGGGGTATCGGCCGGGGAGCTGTTTTTT. The encoded protein is CASFRGVSAGELFF. This rearrangement joins TRBV2 to TRBJ2-2; D possibly matches TRBD1 or TRBD2 (5 bases each). The CDR3 runs to 14 residues. Germline-derived CDR1 and CDR2 are SNHLY and FYNNEI. The V end lost 8 bases, the J end lost 6 bases, and 16 bases lay between the germline ends.

This clone was seen once. Additional DNA sequences in this sample encode the identical CDR3. The rearrangement joins TRBV5-1 to TRBJ2-1; D gene ambiguous. This CDR3 spans 12 amino acids. Germline-derived CDR1 and CDR2 are SGHRS and YFSETQ. Trimming cost V 1 base and J 7 bases, with 6 bases left between them. The CDR3, as DNA: TGCGCCAGCAGCTTGACAGTAAATGAGCAGTTCTTC. Its protein product is CASSLTVNEQFF.

The chain is built from TRBV6-6 and TRBJ1-3; D gene ambiguous. The CDR3 loop spans 14 amino acids. V was trimmed by 4 bases and J by 0 bases, leaving 7 bases between them. Germline CDR1 MNHNY, CDR2 SVGAGI (reference sequence). CDR3 coding DNA: TGTGCCAGCAGTTTGGCACACTCTGGAAACACCATATATTTT. Its translation is CASSLAHSGNTIYF.

The rearrangement uses TRBV28 and TRBJ1-5; tentative D call: TRBD1 (6 bases). Trimming left V 6 bases short and J 0 bases short, with 18 bases between. The CDR3 is 17 residues long. Germline CDR1 MDHEN, CDR2 SYDVKM. The CDR3 protein is CASSTAGAGDSNQPQHF. In nucleotides, the CDR3 is TGTGCCAGCAGCACGGCGGGGGCTGGCGATAGCAATCAGCCCCAGCATTTT.

This sequence joins TRBV18 and TRBJ1-2, with no clear D. The CDR3 has 15 residues. Germline CDR1 KGHSH, CDR2 LQKENI. The V gene lost 3 bases and the J gene lost 2 bases, with 13 bases spanning the gap. CDR3 sequence reads: CASSPPGRRNYGYTF. In nucleotides, the CDR3 is TGTGCCAGCTCACCCCCGGGCAGGAGAAACTATGGCTACACCTTC.

J is TRBJ1-1 and V is TRBV5-1; 7 positions match TRBD1. Losses at the gene ends were 0 bases for V and 1 base for J; bases not matched to a gene: 3. The CDR3 totals 15 residues. Per germline, CDR1 SGHRS and CDR2 YFSETQ. DNA for the CDR3: TGCGCCAGCAGCTTGGGCGACAGGGCGAACACTGAAGCTTTCTTT. It translates to CASSLGDRANTEAFF.

The J gene is TRBJ2-3, the V gene TRBV5-1; D gene uncertain. There are 12 residues in the CDR3. Germline V lookup: CDR1 SGHRS, CDR2 YFSETQ. V shed 2 bases and J shed 4 bases, with 5 bases lying between them. The CDR3 spells CASSLRADTQYF. In nucleotides, the CDR3 is TGCGCCAGCAGCTTAAGAGCAGATACGCAGTATTTT. Looking up the rest from reference TRBV5-1 and TRBJ2-3 gives the full variable domain: KAGVTQTPRYLIKTRGQQVTLSCSPISGHRSVSWYQQTPGQGLQFLFEYFSETQRNKGNFPGRFSGRQFSNSRSEMNVSTLELGDSALYLCASSLRADTQYFGPGTRLTVL.

The chain links TRBV9 to TRBJ2-4; TRBD2 is a possible D gene (6 bases). There are 13 residues in the CDR3. V was shortened by 2 bases and J by 9 bases, with 12 bases between the two germline ends. Germline CDR1 SGDLS, CDR2 YYNGEE. CDR3 sequence (DNA): TGTGCCAGCAGCGTGAGAGTGGAGGGCATTCAGTACTTC. Translation gives CASSVRVEGIQYF.

This chain joins TRBV5-1 and TRBJ2-1, with 12 positions matching TRBD2. This CDR3 contains 19 residues. In germline, CDR1 is SGHRS, CDR2 YFSETQ. The V and J ends lost 4 bases and 0 bases, in that order; junction bases with no gene match: 11. The CDR3 DNA is TGCGCCAGCAGCCCCTTCTCAACTAGCGGGAGGTTCTCCTACAATGAGCAGTTCTTC. Its translation is CASSPFSTSGRFSYNEQFF.

This chain links TRBV28 with TRBJ1-1; D call uncertain. Germline V CDR1 and CDR2: MDHEN, SYDVKM. Trimming cost V 4 bases and J 4 bases, with 1 base left between them. The CDR3 covers 10 residues. The CDR3 here is CASSSTEAFF. For the CDR3, the DNA is TGTGCCAGCAGTTCCACTGAAGCTTTCTTT.

Details on this clone: Additional DNA sequences in this sample encode the identical CDR3. The chain links TRBV18 to TRBJ2-7, with a weak D call TRBD1 (5 bases). Germline V gene lookup returns CDR1 KGHSH and CDR2 LQKENI. The V end lost 2 bases, the J end lost 0 bases, and 11 bases lay between the germline ends. The CDR3 is 15 residues long. CDR3 coding DNA: TGTGCCAGCTCACCAGCGCAGGGTAGCTCCTACGAGCAGTACTTC. Translating gives CASSPAQGSSYEQYF.

The V gene is TRBV7-9, the J gene TRBJ2-2, with TRBD2 matching over 9 bases. Germline CDR1 SEHNR, CDR2 FQNEAQ (reference sequence). Trimming at V came to 4 bases and at J to 7 bases, leaving 13 bases not matched to a gene. CDR3 size: 17 residues. CDR3 nucleotides: TGTGCCAGCAGCTCGCCCTTGGGTCGGACTAGCGACGGGGAGCTGTTTTTT. This translates into CASSSPLGRTSDGELFF.

The CDR3: CASSTREIINEAFF. The CDR3 DNA reads as TGTGCCAGCTCCACAAGGGAGATCATTAATGAAGCTTTCTTT. V and J are TRBV27 and TRBJ1-1; unclear D gene. CDR1 is MNHEY, CDR2 SMNVEV, per germline (reference sequence). Between the trimmed V and J ends, which lost 8 bases and 7 bases, there was a span of 20 bases. This CDR3 region has 14 residues.

The chain has TRBV14 and TRBJ2-1; D is unclear. Trimming took 6 bases from V and 8 from J, leaving 14 bases between them. The CDR3 is made up of 13 amino acids. The germline CDR1 and CDR2 sequences are SGHDN and FVKESK. The CDR3 DNA reads TGTGCCAGCAGTTACACACGGTTTCATGAGCAGTTCTTC. It specifies CASSYTRFHEQFF.

The V and J genes are TRBV6-5 and TRBJ2-2; D unresolved. This CDR3 is built from 16 residues. CDR1 and CDR2 from the germline V gene are MNHEY and SVGAGI. V lost 2 bases to trimming and J lost 0 bases, with 10 bases between them. The CDR3 DNA follows: TGTGCCAGCAGTTACCCGGGTCCTACGAACACCGGGGAGCTGTTTTTT. It translates to CASSYPGPTNTGELFF.

The rearrangement links TRBV7-9 to TRBJ2-7; 8 bases fit TRBD1. V trimming: 4 bases; J trimming: 5 bases; junction bases outside the gene matches: 10. Per the germline V gene, CDR1 is SEHNR and CDR2 is FQNEAQ (reference sequence). The CDR3 loop spans 15 amino acids. CDR3 loop: CASSSGQAHLDEQYF. Here the CDR3 DNA reads TGTGCCAGCAGCTCGGGACAGGCTCACTTGGACGAGCAGTACTTC.

The chain has TRBV5-1 and TRBJ1-4; 9 nucleotides line up with TRBD1. This CDR3 region has 15 residues. CDR1 is SGHRS and CDR2 is YFSETQ in the germline V gene. Unmatched junction bases numbered 3, after V lost 0 bases and J lost 6 bases. The CDR3 spells CASSLEGQGYEKLFF. CDR3 coding DNA: TGCGCCAGCAGCTTGGAGGGACAGGGTTATGAAAAACTGTTTTTT.

The CDR3 reads CARGPDSFNQPQHF. As DNA, the CDR3 is TGCGCCAGAGGCCCCGACAGCTTCAATCAGCCCCAGCATTTT. The rearrangement links TRBV5-1 to TRBJ1-5, with D maybe TRBD1 (5 bases). Germline V gene lookup returns CDR1 SGHRS and CDR2 YFSETQ. V was trimmed by 8 bases and J by 3 bases, leaving 15 bases between them. The CDR3 totals 14 residues. Filled out from reference TRBV5-1 and TRBJ1-5, the complete variable domain reads KAGVTQTPRYLIKTRGQQVTLSCSPISGHRSVSWYQQTPGQGLQFLFEYFSETQRNKGNFPGRFSGRQFSNSRSEMNVSTLELGDSALYLCARGPDSFNQPQHFGDGTRLSIL.

This chain connects TRBV19 to TRBJ2-7, with 7 bases aligning to TRBD2. CDR3 length equals 16 residues. With V trimmed by 3 bases and J by 2 bases, 10 bases remained unmatched. The germline V gene has CDR1 LNHDA and CDR2 SQIVND (reference sequence). In nucleotides, the CDR3 is TGTGCCAGTAGTATGGGCGGGAGAAGTCTAGCCTACGAGCAGTACTTC. As protein: CASSMGGRSLAYEQYF.

This chain uses TRBV7-9 with TRBJ2-5, with a tentative D call TRBD1 (7 bases). The V gene's germline CDR1 is SEHNR and CDR2 FQNEAQ (reference sequence). The CDR3 extends over 14 amino acids. Trimming took off 5 bases at V and 4 bases at J, with 14 bases between the two ends. CDR3 loop: CASSQGQGGETQYF. For the CDR3, the DNA is TGTGCCAGCAGCCAGGGCCAGGGGGGAGAGACCCAGTACTTC.

J is TRBJ1-1 and V is TRBV28, with D possibly being TRBD1 (5 bases). V dropped 2 bases and J dropped 0 bases, with 22 bases sitting between them. Germline CDR1 MDHEN, CDR2 SYDVKM. This CDR3 contains 19 residues. CDR3 bases: TGTGCCAGCAGTTTACCGCGGGGGGGGTGGAATTTAATGAACACTGAAGCTTTCTTT. Translation gives CASSLPRGGWNLMNTEAFF.

The chain uses TRBV28 and TRBJ2-2; D gene uncertain. Trimming pared 6 bases from V and 1 base from J, leaving 9 bases between. This CDR3 spans 14 amino acids. Germline lookup yields CDR1 MDHEN and CDR2 SYDVKM. CDR3: CASRLVMNTGELFF. CDR3 bases: TGTGCCAGCAGATTGGTGATGAACACCGGGGAGCTGTTTTTT.

The chain is built from TRBV9 and TRBJ2-5; perhaps D is TRBD1 or TRBD2 (5 bases each). Trimming removed 0 bases from V and 0 bases from J, with 12 bases in between. Germline CDR1 is SGDLS and CDR2 is YYNGEE. The CDR3 runs 16 residues. DNA of the CDR3: TGTGCCAGCAGCGTAGAGGGGAGATACTACCAAGAGACCCAGTACTTC. It yields the protein CASSVEGRYYQETQYF.

The V call is TRBV11-2, the J call TRBJ2-7, with a weak D call TRBD2 (5 bases). V was shortened by 8 bases and J by 3 bases, with 14 bases between the two germline ends. Germline loops: CDR1 SGHAT, CDR2 FQNNGV. This CDR3 spans 13 amino acids. The CDR3 here is CASGVGVGYEQYF. The DNA of the CDR3 is TGTGCCAGCGGGGTGGGAGTGGGCTACGAGCAGTACTTC.

This chain uses TRBV2 with TRBJ2-7; 14 nucleotides line up with TRBD2. Per the germline V gene, CDR1 is SNHLY and CDR2 is FYNNEI. The CDR3 runs to 18 residues. V was pared by 3 bases and J by 1 base, with 8 bases of the junction left unmatched. CDR3 region: CASSDAGLAGGRSYEQYF. In DNA, the CDR3 is TGTGCCAGCAGTGACGCCGGACTAGCGGGAGGACGGTCCTACGAGCAGTACTTC. The variable domain in full, with the rest retrieved from reference TRBV2 and TRBJ2-7, is EPEVTQTPSHQVTQMGQEVILRCVPISNHLYFYWYRQILGQKVEFLVSFYNNEISEKSEIFDDQFSVERPDGSNFTLKIRSTKLEDSAMYFCASSDAGLAGGRSYEQYFGPGTRLTVT.

The chain has TRBV19 and TRBJ2-3, with a weak D call TRBD2 (5 bases). Germline-derived CDR1 and CDR2 are LNHDA and SQIVND (reference sequence). This CDR3 has 13 amino acids. The germline V and J ends were trimmed by 1 base and 5 bases, with 7 bases remaining between them. CDR3 bases: TGTGCCAGTAGTATAGTACGGGGAGATACGCAGTATTTT. Its translation: CASSIVRGDTQYF.

The chain uses TRBV28 and TRBJ1-5; D ambiguous. The CDR3 extends over 16 amino acids. Between the trimmed V and J ends, which lost 5 bases and 0 bases, there was a span of 14 bases. Per germline, CDR1 MDHEN and CDR2 SYDVKM. The CDR3 DNA follows: TGTGCCAGCAGTCCAGATGACTGGTATAGCAATCAGCCCCAGCATTTT. Protein sequence: CASSPDDWYSNQPQHF.

V usage is TRBV28 and J usage is TRBJ1-1; unclear D gene. Between the trimmed V and J ends, which lost 2 bases and 4 bases, there was a span of 20 bases. Germline CDR1 reads MDHEN; CDR2 reads SYDVKM. This CDR3 spans 17 amino acids. CDR3 region: CASSLSGPAARATEAFF. The CDR3 DNA is TGTGCCAGCAGTTTAAGCGGCCCCGCGGCTCGGGCCACTGAAGCTTTCTTT.

V gene TRBV5-1 combines with J gene TRBJ2-1; D unresolved. Germline V CDR1 and CDR2: SGHRS, YFSETQ. This CDR3 contains 17 residues. V was clipped by 1 base and J by 0 bases, with 14 bases between them. The chain's CDR3 is CASSLTFSVASYNEQFF. DNA of the CDR3: TGCGCCAGCAGCTTGACGTTTTCTGTAGCCTCCTACAATGAGCAGTTCTTC. The full variable domain, completed using reference TRBV5-1 and TRBJ2-1, is KAGVTQTPRYLIKTRGQQVTLSCSPISGHRSVSWYQQTPGQGLQFLFEYFSETQRNKGNFPGRFSGRQFSNSRSEMNVSTLELGDSALYLCASSLTFSVASYNEQFFGPGTRLTVL.

The sample holds one count of this clone. CDR3 nucleotides: TGTGCCAGCAGTTCACCGGGCGGTGGGTACGAGCAGTACTTC. Protein: CASSSPGGGYEQYF. The rearrangement uses TRBV27 and TRBJ2-7; D gene uncertain. With 4 bases removed from V and 4 bases from J, the gap between germline ends came to 14 bases. Per the germline V gene, CDR1 is MNHEY and CDR2 is SMNVEV (reference sequence). There are 14 residues in the CDR3.

The chain couples TRBV7-9 to TRBJ2-1; 9 positions match TRBD2. After removal of 5 bases from V and 9 bases from J, the junction contained 8 bases not matched to a gene. Germline V gene sequence: CDR1 SEHNR, CDR2 FQNEAQ (reference sequence). The CDR3 consists of 14 residues. The CDR3 DNA reads as TGTGCCAGCAGCATAACCGGGACTAGCCTTGAGCAGTTCTTC. Amino acid sequence: CASSITGTSLEQFF.